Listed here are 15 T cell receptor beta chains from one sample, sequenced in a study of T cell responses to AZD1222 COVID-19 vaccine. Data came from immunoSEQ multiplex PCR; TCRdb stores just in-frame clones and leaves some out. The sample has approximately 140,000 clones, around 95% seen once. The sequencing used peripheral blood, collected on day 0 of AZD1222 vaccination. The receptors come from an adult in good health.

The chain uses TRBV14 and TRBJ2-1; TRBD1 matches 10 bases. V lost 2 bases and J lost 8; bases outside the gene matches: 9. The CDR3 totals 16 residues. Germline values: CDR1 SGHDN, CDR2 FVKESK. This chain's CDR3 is CASSQRIGQGGDEQFF. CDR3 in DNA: TGTGCCAGCAGCCAACGCATAGGACAGGGGGGCGATGAGCAGTTCTTC.

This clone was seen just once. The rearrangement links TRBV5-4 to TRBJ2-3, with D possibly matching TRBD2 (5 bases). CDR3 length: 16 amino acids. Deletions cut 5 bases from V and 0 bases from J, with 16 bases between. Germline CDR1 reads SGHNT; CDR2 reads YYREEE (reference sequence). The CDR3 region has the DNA TGTGCCAGCAGAGTTTTCGGGGAAGTCAGCACAGATACGCAGTATTTT. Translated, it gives CASRVFGEVSTDTQYF. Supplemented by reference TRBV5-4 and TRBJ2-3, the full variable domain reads ETGVTQSPTHLIKTRGQQVTLRCSSQSGHNTVSWYQQALGQGPQFIFQYYREEENGRGNFPPRFSGLQFPNYSSELNVNALELDDSALYLCASRVFGEVSTDTQYFGPGTRLTVL.

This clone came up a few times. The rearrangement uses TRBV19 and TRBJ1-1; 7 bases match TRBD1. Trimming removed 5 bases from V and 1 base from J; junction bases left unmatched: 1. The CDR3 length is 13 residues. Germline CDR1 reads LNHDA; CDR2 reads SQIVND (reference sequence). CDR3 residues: CASSWDRNTEAFF. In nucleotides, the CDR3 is TGTGCCAGTAGTTGGGACAGGAACACTGAAGCTTTCTTT.

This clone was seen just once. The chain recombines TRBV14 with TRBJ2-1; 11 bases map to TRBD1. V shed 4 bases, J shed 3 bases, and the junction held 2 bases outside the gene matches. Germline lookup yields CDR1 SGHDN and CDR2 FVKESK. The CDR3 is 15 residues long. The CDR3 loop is CASSPGTGGYNEQFF. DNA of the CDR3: TGTGCCAGCAGCCCCGGGACAGGGGGCTACAATGAGCAGTTCTTC.

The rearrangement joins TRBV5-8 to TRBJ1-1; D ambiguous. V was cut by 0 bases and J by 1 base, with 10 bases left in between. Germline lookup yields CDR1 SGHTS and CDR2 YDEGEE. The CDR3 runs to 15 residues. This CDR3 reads CASSLVGPWNTEAFF. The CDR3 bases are TGTGCCAGCAGCTTGGTTGGACCGTGGAACACTGAAGCTTTCTTT.

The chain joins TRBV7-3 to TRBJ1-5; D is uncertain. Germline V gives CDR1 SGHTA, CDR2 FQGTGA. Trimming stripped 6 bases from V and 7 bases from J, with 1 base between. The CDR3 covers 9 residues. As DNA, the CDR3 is TGTGCCAGCAGGCAGCCCCAGCATTTT. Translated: CASRQPQHF. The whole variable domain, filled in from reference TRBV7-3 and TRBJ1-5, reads GAGVSQTPSNKVTEKGKYVELRCDPISGHTALYWYRQSLGQGPEFLIYFQGTGAADDSGLPNDRFFAVRPEGSVSTLKIQRTERGDSAVYLCASRQPQHFGDGTRLSIL.

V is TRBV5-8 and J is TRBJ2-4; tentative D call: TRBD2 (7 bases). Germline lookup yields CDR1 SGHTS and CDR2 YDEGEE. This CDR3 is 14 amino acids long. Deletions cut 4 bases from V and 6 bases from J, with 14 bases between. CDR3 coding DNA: TGTGCCAGCAGCGCCCGGGGGGCCGGAAACATTCAGTACTTC. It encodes CASSARGAGNIQYF.

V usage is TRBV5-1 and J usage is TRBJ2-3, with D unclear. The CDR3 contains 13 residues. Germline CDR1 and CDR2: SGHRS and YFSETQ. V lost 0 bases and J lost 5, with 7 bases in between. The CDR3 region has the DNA TGCGCCAGCAGCTTGGCACCCGTAGATACGCAGTATTTT. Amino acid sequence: CASSLAPVDTQYF.

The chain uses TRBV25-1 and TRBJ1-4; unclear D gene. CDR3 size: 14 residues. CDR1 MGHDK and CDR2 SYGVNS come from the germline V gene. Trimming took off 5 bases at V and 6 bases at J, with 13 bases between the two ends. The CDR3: CASSRALGHEKLFF. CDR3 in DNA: TGTGCCAGCAGTCGGGCCTTAGGTCATGAAAAACTGTTTTTT.

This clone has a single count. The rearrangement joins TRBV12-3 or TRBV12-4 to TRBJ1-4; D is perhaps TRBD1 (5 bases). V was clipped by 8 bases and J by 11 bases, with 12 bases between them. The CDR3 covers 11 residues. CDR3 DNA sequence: TGTGCCAGCGGGGGGGTTAGGAAACTGTTTTTT. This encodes CASGGVRKLFF.

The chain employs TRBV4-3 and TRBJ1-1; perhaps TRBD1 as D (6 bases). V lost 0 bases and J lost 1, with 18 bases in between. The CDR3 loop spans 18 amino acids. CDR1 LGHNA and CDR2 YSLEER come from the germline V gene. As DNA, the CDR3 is TGCGCCAGCAGCCAAGATCCCCAAGGGGGGCGAAGGAACACTGAAGCTTTCTTT. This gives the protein CASSQDPQGGRRNTEAFF.

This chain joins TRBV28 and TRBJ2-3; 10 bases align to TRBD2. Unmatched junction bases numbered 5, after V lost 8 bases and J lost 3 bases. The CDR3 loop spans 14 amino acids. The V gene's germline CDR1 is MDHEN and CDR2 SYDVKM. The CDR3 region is CASQAGGTTDTQYF. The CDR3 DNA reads TGTGCCAGCCAAGCGGGGGGGACAACAGATACGCAGTATTTT.

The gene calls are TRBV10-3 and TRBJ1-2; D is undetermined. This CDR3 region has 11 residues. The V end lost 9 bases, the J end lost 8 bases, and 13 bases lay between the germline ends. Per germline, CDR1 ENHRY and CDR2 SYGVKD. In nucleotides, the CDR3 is TGTGCCATTTTCGAGGCGGTGGGCTACACCTTC. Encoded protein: CAIFEAVGYTF.

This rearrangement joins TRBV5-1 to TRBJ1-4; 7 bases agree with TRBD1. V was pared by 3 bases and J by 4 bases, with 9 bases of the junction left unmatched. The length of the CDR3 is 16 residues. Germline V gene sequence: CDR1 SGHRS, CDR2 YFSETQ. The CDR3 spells CASSSSGGAINEKLFF. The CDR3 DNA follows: TGCGCCAGCAGCTCCTCAGGGGGGGCGATTAATGAAAAACTGTTTTTT.

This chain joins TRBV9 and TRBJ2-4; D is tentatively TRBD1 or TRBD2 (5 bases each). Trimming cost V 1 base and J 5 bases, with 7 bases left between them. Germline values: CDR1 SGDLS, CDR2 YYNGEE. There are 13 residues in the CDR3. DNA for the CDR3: TGTGCCAGCAGCGTACCGGGGCAAAACATTCAGTACTTC. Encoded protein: CASSVPGQNIQYF.